These 21 T cell receptor beta chains were sequenced from one sample in a study of T-cell reconstitution after alpha-beta-depleted transplantation in children. Construction of the TCRbeta library involved unique molecular identifiers. TCRdb re-derived calls from the PCR reads in MiXCR, one entry per CDR3 protein. The sample gives just under 550,000 distinct CDR3 sequences, about 18% of which show up once; 3.3% is in the top ten. The material sequenced was PBMCs from the stem cell graft donor, taken from the stem cell graft. Receptor source: a human donor who donated a stem cell graft to a child with acute lymphoblastic leukemia.

V is TRBV12-3 or TRBV12-4 and J is TRBJ2-1; tentatively, D is TRBD2 (6 bases). Trimming shortened V by 3 bases and J by 3 bases, and 12 bases separated the two germline ends. The CDR3 consists of 15 residues. The CDR3 loop reads CASSFGRLSYNEQFF. Here the CDR3 DNA reads TGTGCCAGCAGTTTTGGGAGGTTAAGCTACAATGAGCAGTTCTTC.

The V call is TRBV9, the J call TRBJ2-5; D is tentatively TRBD1 or TRBD2 (5 bases each). This CDR3 comprises 15 residues. V gave up 0 bases and J gave up 5 bases, with 14 bases separating them. Germline values: CDR1 SGDLS, CDR2 YYNGEE. The CDR3, as DNA: TGTGCCAGCAGCGTAGGAGGGTCAGGGATTGAGACCCAGTACTTC. As protein: CASSVGGSGIETQYF.

CDR3 amino acids: CASSLVPSGRAGVAKNIQYF. The CDR3 DNA is TGCGCCAGCAGCTTGGTCCCTAGCGGGAGGGCCGGGGTAGCCAAAAACATTCAGTACTTC. This chain uses TRBV5-1 with TRBJ2-4, with TRBD2 matching 12 bases. The CDR3 length is 20 residues. J lost 0 bases, V lost 0 bases, and 10 bases had no gene match. Looked up from germline, CDR1 is SGHRS and CDR2 is YFSETQ.

This clonotype was seen a few times. CDR3 bases: TGTGCCAGCAGCCAAGGCCAAGCGGGAGTCTTGTATGAGCAGTTCTTC. Amino acids: CASSQGQAGVLYEQFF. This chain joins TRBV3-1 and TRBJ2-1; 8 bases match TRBD2. The CDR3 consists of 16 residues. V lost 1 base and J lost 8; bases outside the gene matches: 10. The germline V gene has CDR1 LGHDT and CDR2 YNNKEL (reference sequence).

V gene TRBV5-1 combines with J gene TRBJ2-5, with 12 bases fitting TRBD2. This CDR3 contains 17 residues. V trimming: 0 bases; J trimming: 7 bases; junction bases outside the gene matches: 10. Germline V gene lookup returns CDR1 SGHRS and CDR2 YFSETQ. DNA of the CDR3: TGCGCCAGCAGCTTGGGGCTAGCGGGAGGGCCCATCGGGACCCAGTACTTC. Residues: CASSLGLAGGPIGTQYF.

The CDR3 region is CSASGTSGAYEQYF. The CDR3 DNA reads as TGCAGTGCTTCAGGGACTAGCGGGGCCTACGAGCAGTACTTC. The chain links TRBV20-1 to TRBJ2-7, with 13 bases identical to TRBD2. The CDR3 covers 14 residues. Germline CDR1 and CDR2: DFQATT and SNEGSKA (reference sequence). The J segment lost 2 bases and the V segment lost 5 bases, leaving 3 bases of the junction unmatched.

V and J are TRBV5-6 and TRBJ2-2; the match to TRBD2 covers 14 bases. V lost 1 base and J lost 7; bases outside the gene matches: 6. The CDR3 runs to 17 residues. Germline-derived CDR1 and CDR2 are SGHDT and YYEEEE. CDR3 DNA: TGTGCCAGCAGCTTGAGGACTAGCGGGAGGAGGAACGGGGAGCTGTTTTTT. Protein product: CASSLRTSGRRNGELFF. Variable domain in full (rest from reference TRBV5-6 and TRBJ2-2): DAGVTQSPTHLIKTRGQQVTLRCSPKSGHDTVSWYQQALGQGPQFIFQYYEEEERQRGNFPDRFSGHQFPNYSSELNVNALLLGDSALYLCASSLRTSGRRNGELFFGEGSRLTVL.

The rearrangement joins TRBV4-1 to TRBJ2-5; TRBD2 matches at 8 bases. Germline-derived CDR1 and CDR2 are MGHRA and YSYEKL. This CDR3 spans 15 amino acids. Trimming cost V 1 base and J 1 base; bases outside gene matches: 2. CDR3 DNA: TGCGCCAGCAGCCAAGTTAGCGGGGCCCAAGAGACCCAGTACTTC. It is translated as CASSQVSGAQETQYF.

This CDR3 is CSAPAVASGRFEQFF. The CDR3 nucleotides read TGCAGTGCTCCGGCTGTGGCTAGCGGGAGATTTGAGCAGTTCTTC. The genes are TRBV20-1 and TRBJ2-1, with 10 bases that match TRBD2. V shed 5 bases, J shed 9 bases, and the junction held 13 bases outside the gene matches. The germline V gene encodes CDR1 DFQATT and CDR2 SNEGSKA (reference sequence). The CDR3 consists of 15 residues.

This clonotype was found many times. The chain couples TRBV12-3 or TRBV12-4 to TRBJ1-5; D gene ambiguous. The ends were cut back, 6 bases at V and 4 bases at J, with 7 bases in the middle. The CDR3 has 12 residues. CDR3 DNA sequence: TGTGCCAGCAGGCTACTTAATCAGCCCCAGCATTTT. It is translated as CASRLLNQPQHF.

This clonotype has more than one count but fewer than ten. The chain couples TRBV20-1 to TRBJ2-7, with D uncertain. The CDR3 extends over 13 amino acids. In germline, CDR1 is DFQATT, CDR2 SNEGSKA (reference sequence). The V and J ends lost 2 bases and 0 bases respectively, with 8 bases between them. CDR3 sequence (DNA): TGCAGTGCTAGACCCGACGTCTCCTACGAGCAGTACTTC. Translating it yields CSARPDVSYEQYF.

In this sample, this clonotype turned up a few times. J is TRBJ1-1 and V is TRBV12-3 or TRBV12-4; D call uncertain. V shed 3 bases and J shed 1 base, with 6 bases lying between them. This CDR3 region has 13 residues. The CDR3 nucleotides are TGTGCCAGCAGTTTGAACGCGAACACTGAAGCTTTCTTT. This gives the protein CASSLNANTEAFF.

The gene calls are TRBV20-1 and TRBJ2-7, with 7 bases aligning to TRBD2. After removal of 0 bases from V and 1 base from J, the junction contained 3 bases not matched to a gene. Germline V gene sequence: CDR1 DFQATT, CDR2 SNEGSKA (reference sequence). The length of the CDR3 is 14 residues. CDR3 coding DNA: TGCAGTGCTAGAGAAAGCGGGGTTTCCTACGAGCAGTACTTC. Translation: CSARESGVSYEQYF.

V usage is TRBV5-6 and J usage is TRBJ2-1; D may be TRBD2 (6 bases). V lost 4 bases and J 10 bases, leaving 24 bases between the germline ends. This CDR3 is built from 16 residues. Germline CDR1 reads SGHDT; CDR2 reads YYEEEE. The CDR3 here is CASSGGPGDRLHEQFF. CDR3 in DNA: TGTGCCAGCAGCGGTGGGCCGGGGGATAGGCTACACGAGCAGTTCTTC.

This chain joins TRBV10-3 and TRBJ2-7; D call uncertain. Trimming removed 4 bases at V and 3 bases at J, with 16 bases between. The germline gives CDR1 ENHRY, CDR2 SYGVKD. This CDR3 region has 15 residues. CDR3 coding DNA: TGTGCCATCAGTGCTCAAGTCCCCACCCTCTACGAGCAGTACTTC. Protein sequence: CAISAQVPTLYEQYF.

This clonotype was counted only a few times. This chain joins TRBV5-1 and TRBJ2-3; D may be TRBD1 (6 bases). The length of the CDR3 is 15 residues. Germline CDR1 is SGHRS and CDR2 is YFSETQ. Trimming removed 0 bases from V and 5 bases from J, with 13 bases in between. CDR3 region: CASSLVQGSRDTQYF. The CDR3 DNA is TGCGCCAGCAGCTTGGTACAGGGAAGTCGAGATACGCAGTATTTT.

The genes are TRBV5-1 and TRBJ1-3; D unclear. The germline V and J ends were trimmed by 0 bases and 0 bases, with 10 bases remaining between them. The CDR3 covers 16 residues. In germline, CDR1 is SGHRS, CDR2 YFSETQ. CDR3 DNA: TGCGCCAGCAGCTTGGTTTCAGGCCACTCTGGAAACACCATATATTTT. This codes for CASSLVSGHSGNTIYF.

The chain is built from TRBV7-3 and TRBJ1-5, with 8 bases identical to TRBD1. The V and J ends lost 6 bases and 16 bases, in that order; junction bases with no gene match: 8. Germline V CDR1 and CDR2: SGHTA, FQGTGA. CDR3 length: 11 residues. The CDR3 DNA sequence: TGTGCCAGCAGGTCGACAGGGGAATTTCATTTT. It is translated as CASRSTGEFHF.

In its sample, this clonotype was seen a few times. V and J are TRBV6-5 and TRBJ1-1; D uncertain. CDR1 MNHEY and CDR2 SVGAGI come from the germline V gene. CDR3 length: 15 residues. Trimming cost V 2 bases and J 4 bases, with 14 bases left between them. The CDR3: CASSYGVAGPTEAFF. For the CDR3, the DNA is TGTGCCAGCAGTTACGGGGTGGCTGGTCCCACTGAAGCTTTCTTT.

V and J are TRBV12-3 or TRBV12-4 and TRBJ2-5; D perhaps matches TRBD2 (5 bases). Trimming stripped 5 bases from V and 5 bases from J, with 15 bases between. This CDR3 contains 14 residues. CDR3 region: CASSQTLAWETQYF. CDR3 coding DNA: TGTGCCAGCAGTCAGACCCTAGCTTGGGAGACCCAGTACTTC.

This clonotype has a handful of counts. This sequence joins TRBV20-1 and TRBJ1-1; D is unclear. The length of the CDR3 is 13 residues. V lost 3 bases to trimming and J lost 1 base, with 9 bases between them. CDR1 is DFQATT and CDR2 is SNEGSKA in the germline V gene (reference sequence). The CDR3 DNA reads as TGCAGTGCTAGGCCCCCGGGGAACACTGAAGCTTTCTTT. It specifies CSARPPGNTEAFF.